Below, one TCR beta chain is given with its context. Per the authors' pipeline: Estimates of nucleated cell counts were drawn from the amplification of reference gene primers. Sequencing was performed with immunoSEQ multiplex PCR; in TCRdb, only in-frame clones are kept and a portion is missing. The V and J calls and clone size are taken from that table; D and trimming were inferred from the DNA. The sample records about 400,000 clones, roughly nine tenths being singletons. The record originates from a study of blood T cell repertoires in COVID-19. Study in general: Samples of COVID-19 (acute and convalescent) were obtained from the United States, Italy and Spain. PBMCs, B-cell-depleted T cells, or T cells provided the cDNA or gDNA that made up the material.

The CDR3 runs to 13 residues. Per the germline V gene, CDR1 is SGHVS and CDR2 is FNYEAQ. V lost 5 bases and J 5 bases, leaving 12 bases between the germline ends. The rearrangement joins TRBV7-6 to TRBJ1-1; unclear D gene. Sequencing used peripheral blood. The TCR was taken from a man aged 35 to 55 with acute or convalescent COVID-19. The CDR3 nucleotides are TGTGCCAGCAGCAGCACACTGAGGACTGAAGCTTTCTTT. It specifies CASSSTLRTEAFF.